One sample yielded the 18 T cell receptor beta chains listed below, sequenced in a study of CD8 T cells in Susac syndrome. cDNA came from around 0.54 to 1 ug RNA primed by random hexamers. In TCRdb, the immunoSEQ multiplex PCR reads were re-called with MiXCR into one record per CDR3 protein. The repertoire holds roughly 180,000 distinct CDR3 sequences, with around 94% as singletons. The sequenced sample was CD4+ T cells from PBMCs. These receptors were taken from a human donor with Susac syndrome.

This chain connects TRBV2 to TRBJ1-6; D may be TRBD1 (5 bases). From germline, CDR1 is SNHLY and CDR2 FYNNEI. The CDR3 has 15 amino acids. The V gene lost 6 bases and the J gene lost 4 bases, with 13 bases spanning the gap. The CDR3 is CASSKTDSYNSPLHF. As DNA, the CDR3 is TGTGCCAGCAGCAAGACCGACAGTTATAATTCACCCCTCCACTTT.

V is TRBV9 and J is TRBJ2-7; TRBD1 might be the D (6 bases). Germline V lookup: CDR1 SGDLS, CDR2 YYNGEE. The V end was cut by 3 bases, the J end by 0 bases, with 13 bases between. The CDR3 runs to 15 residues. The CDR3 here is CASSGGPRGSYEQYF. Written as DNA, the CDR3 is TGTGCCAGCAGCGGGGGGCCCAGGGGCTCCTACGAGCAGTACTTC.

The chain recombines TRBV29-1 with TRBJ2-7, with D hard to call. The V and J ends lost 2 bases and 1 base respectively, with 3 bases between them. The CDR3 loop spans 11 amino acids. Germline V gives CDR1 SQVTM, CDR2 ANQGSEA. CDR3 sequence reads: CSVEQSYEQYF. As DNA, the CDR3 is TGCAGCGTTGAACAGTCCTACGAGCAGTACTTC.

The J gene is TRBJ2-2, the V gene TRBV7-6, with TRBD1 matching 9 bases. Trimming at V came to 3 bases and at J to 0 bases, leaving 2 bases not matched to a gene. The CDR3 has 16 residues. The germline V gene encodes CDR1 SGHVS and CDR2 FNYEAQ. CDR3 in amino acids: CASSFGQGTNTGELFF. The CDR3 coding sequence is TGTGCCAGCAGCTTTGGACAGGGGACGAACACCGGGGAGCTGTTTTTT.

This chain joins TRBV14 and TRBJ1-1, with 8 bases matching TRBD1. This CDR3 contains 14 residues. The J segment lost 7 bases and the V segment lost 5 bases, leaving 9 bases of the junction unmatched. In germline, CDR1 is SGHDN, CDR2 FVKESK. The CDR3 nucleotides are TGTGCCAGCAGCACCCGGACAGGGTTTGATGAAGCTTTCTTT. Protein: CASSTRTGFDEAFF.

The CDR3 reads CAINTGTASYEQYF. Here the CDR3 DNA reads TGTGCCATCAACACCGGGACGGCCTCCTACGAGCAGTACTTC. The gene calls are TRBV10-3 and TRBJ2-7; D possibly uses TRBD1 or TRBD2 (5 bases each). The V end lost 7 bases, the J end lost 0 bases, and 13 bases lay between the germline ends. CDR3 length equals 14 residues. CDR1 is ENHRY, CDR2 SYGVKD, per germline.

As DNA, the CDR3 is TGTGCCAGCAGCCTCGGGGGGGCGGGAGGTATGGCAGATACGCAGTATTTT. Encoded protein: CASSLGGAGGMADTQYF. The rearrangement uses TRBV7-2 and TRBJ2-3, with 8 bases lining up with TRBD2. In germline, CDR1 is SGHTA, CDR2 FQGNSA. CDR3 size: 17 residues. The trim removed 5 bases at V and 4 bases at J, leaving 14 bases unmatched.

This rearrangement joins TRBV20-1 to TRBJ2-5; TRBD2 aligns across 7 bases. Germline V gene sequence: CDR1 DFQATT, CDR2 SNEGSKA (reference sequence). The CDR3 runs to 16 residues. V was pared by 0 bases and J by 5 bases, with 12 bases of the junction left unmatched. The CDR3 bases are TGCAGTGCTAGAGATCCTACGCGGGAGACGGCGGAGACCCAGTACTTC. This codes for CSARDPTRETAETQYF.

Only one count was recorded for this clonotype. V usage is TRBV4-1 and J usage is TRBJ2-1; no firm D call. From germline, CDR1 is MGHRA and CDR2 YSYEKL. This CDR3 comprises 16 residues. V gave up 0 bases and J gave up 4 bases, with 13 bases separating them. The CDR3 coding sequence is TGCGCCAGCAGCCAAGAAAGCTTGTTGGATTACAATGAGCAGTTCTTC. Residues: CASSQESLLDYNEQFF.

V usage is TRBV7-2 and J usage is TRBJ1-4, with 9 bases fitting TRBD1. CDR3 length equals 14 residues. CDR1 SGHTA and CDR2 FQGNSA come from the germline V gene. V trimming: 5 bases; J trimming: 7 bases; junction bases outside the gene matches: 5. CDR3 nucleotide sequence: TGTGCCAGCAGCCCGGACAGGGGAGCTGAAAAACTGTTTTTT. Its protein product is CASSPDRGAEKLFF. Full variable domain (missing parts from reference TRBV7-2 and TRBJ1-4): GAGVSQSPSNKVTEKGKDVELRCDPISGHTALYWYRQSLGQGLEFLIYFQGNSAPDKSGLPSDRFSAERTGGSVSTLTIQRTQQEDSAVYLCASSPDRGAEKLFFGSGTQLSVL.

This clonotype has a single count. This chain connects TRBV2 to TRBJ2-5; 8 bases are shared with TRBD1. CDR3 size: 13 residues. V shed 8 bases and J 4 bases; nucleotides not matched to a gene: 6. The germline V gene encodes CDR1 SNHLY and CDR2 FYNNEI. CDR3 in DNA: TGTGCCAGCCGCCCGACAGGGGCAGAGACCCAGTACTTC. It is translated as CASRPTGAETQYF. The full variable domain, rest sourced from reference TRBV2 and TRBJ2-5, is EPEVTQTPSHQVTQMGQEVILRCVPISNHLYFYWYRQILGQKVEFLVSFYNNEISEKSEIFDDQFSVERPDGSNFTLKIRSTKLEDSAMYFCASRPTGAETQYFGPGTRLLVL.

The gene calls are TRBV27 and TRBJ2-7, with D possibly TRBD1 on 5 matching bases. The CDR3 loop spans 13 amino acids. V lost 1 base to trimming and J lost 4 bases, with 8 bases between them. Per germline, CDR1 MNHEY and CDR2 SMNVEV (reference sequence). The CDR3 reads CASSLLAGYEQYF. CDR3 DNA sequence: TGTGCCAGCAGTTTATTAGCAGGGTACGAGCAGTACTTC.

The gene calls are TRBV4-2 and TRBJ1-1; D remains unclear. Trimming took off 3 bases at V and 5 bases at J, with 7 bases between the two ends. Germline CDR1 LGHNA, CDR2 YNFKEQ. This CDR3 comprises 12 residues. Written as DNA, the CDR3 is TGTGCCAGCAGCCAGGCTACAACTGAAGCTTTCTTT. As protein: CASSQATTEAFF.

This rearrangement joins TRBV27 to TRBJ2-7; D might be TRBD1 (5 bases). Per the germline V gene, CDR1 is MNHEY and CDR2 is SMNVEV (reference sequence). CDR3 length: 13 amino acids. V was trimmed by 6 bases and J by 4 bases, leaving 13 bases between them. CDR3 coding DNA: TGTGCCAGCAGCCCCCTCCAGGGATACGAGCAGTACTTC. It translates to CASSPLQGYEQYF.

The gene calls are TRBV7-9 and TRBJ2-5; a weak D match, TRBD2 (6 bases). The CDR3 runs to 17 residues. Per germline, CDR1 SEHNR and CDR2 FQNEAQ (reference sequence). Trimming shortened V by 1 base and J by 3 bases, and 18 bases separated the two germline ends. CDR3 region: CASSLEPTRPTEETQYF. CDR3 nucleotides: TGTGCCAGCAGCTTAGAACCGACTAGACCAACCGAAGAGACCCAGTACTTC. Based on the CDR3 plus reference TRBV7-9 and TRBJ2-5, the full variable domain is DTGVSQNPRHKITKRGQNVTFRCDPISEHNRLYWYRQTLGQGPEFLTYFQNEAQLEKSRLLSDRFSAERPKGSFSTLEIQRTEQGDSAMYLCASSLEPTRPTEETQYFGPGTRLLVL.

This clonotype has only a few counts. This chain uses TRBV14 with TRBJ1-1; D is unresolved. The CDR3 is 13 amino acids. Trimming removed 0 bases at V and 7 bases at J, with 9 bases between. Germline assignment: CDR1 SGHDN and CDR2 FVKESK. DNA of the CDR3: TGTGCCAGCAGCCAAGAACCGTGGAGTGAAGCTTTCTTT. It encodes CASSQEPWSEAFF.

The chain employs TRBV9 and TRBJ1-1; 11 positions agree with TRBD1. Germline V gene lookup returns CDR1 SGDLS and CDR2 YYNGEE. This CDR3 is 19 amino acids long. With 2 bases clipped from V and 0 bases from J, the junction kept 12 bases outside the gene matches. The CDR3 nucleotides are TGTGCCAGCAGCGTGGGGACAGGGGGTTACCCTCTTCTGAACACTGAAGCTTTCTTT. Protein sequence: CASSVGTGGYPLLNTEAFF.

This rearrangement joins TRBV12-2 to TRBJ1-1. TRBV12-2 is marked as a pseudogene. This CDR3 region has 16 residues. Here the CDR3 reads CASRLDLQDADTEAFF. CDR3 in DNA: TGTGCAAGTCGCTTAGATCTTCAGGATGCTGACACTGAAGCTTTCTTT.